The next 29 T cell receptor beta chains were all read from a single sample in a study of vaccination and CD4 T cells after COVID-19. The treatment denotes: roughly ten-day PBMC culture with coronavirus spike peptide pools or control peptides (ViraFEST assay). Sequenced with the Oncomine TCR Beta short-read assay was DNA taken from cultured CD4+ T cells. TCRdb reprocessed the PCR reads via MiXCR and lists one record per CDR3 protein. The profile covers about 12,000 distinct CDR3 sequences, with 75% to 85% appearing a single time and about 24% taken by the ten largest. No antigens are known for them. The sequencing input was CD4+ T cells from blood, cultured in vitro. These receptors were collected from a human donor who had recovered from COVID-19.

The J gene is TRBJ1-2, the V gene TRBV27, with 8 bases aligning to TRBD1. This CDR3 has 17 residues. Germline CDR1 is MNHEY and CDR2 is SMNVEV (reference sequence). Trimming removed 2 bases from V and 4 bases from J; junction bases left unmatched: 12. The CDR3 sequence is CASSLRATGVGGYGYTF. In DNA, the CDR3 is TGTGCCAGCAGTTTACGGGCGACAGGGGTTGGGGGCTATGGCTACACCTTC.

The chain is built from TRBV7-2 and TRBJ2-7; TRBD1 might be the D (6 bases). The length of the CDR3 is 14 residues. V lost 3 bases, J lost 0 bases, and 9 bases lay in between. CDR1 and CDR2 (germline): SGHTA, FQGNSA. The CDR3 coding sequence is TGTGCCAGCAGCTTGACGACAGGCTCCTACGAGCAGTACTTC. This gives the protein CASSLTTGSYEQYF. The whole variable domain, filled in from reference TRBV7-2 and TRBJ2-7, reads GAGVSQSPSNKVTEKGKDVELRCDPISGHTALYWYRQSLGQGLEFLIYFQGNSAPDKSGLPSDRFSAERTGGSVSTLTIQRTQQEDSAVYLCASSLTTGSYEQYFGPGTRLTVT.

The rearrangement links TRBV20-1 to TRBJ2-7; TRBD2 matches 7 bases. With V trimmed by 6 bases and J by 3 bases, 17 bases remained unmatched. Germline V gene data show CDR1 as DFQATT and CDR2 as SNEGSKA (reference sequence). The CDR3 contains 16 residues. The CDR3 protein is CSAYLGGSTNHYEQYF. The CDR3 DNA is TGCAGTGCCTACCTGGGGGGGTCTACTAACCACTACGAGCAGTACTTC.

The chain uses TRBV10-3 and TRBJ2-7; 11 bases line up with TRBD1. CDR3 length: 14 residues. Germline CDR1 reads ENHRY; CDR2 reads SYGVKD. The ends lost 2 bases at V and 6 bases at J; junction bases unmatched: 3. CDR3 residues: CAISELGTGGEQYF. In nucleotides, the CDR3 is TGTGCCATCAGTGAGCTCGGGACAGGGGGCGAGCAGTACTTC.

The chain is built from TRBV7-2 and TRBJ2-5; D ambiguous. V lost 1 base and J 5 bases, leaving 8 bases between the germline ends. Per the germline V gene, CDR1 is SGHTA and CDR2 is FQGNSA. The CDR3 is 13 residues long. CDR3 in amino acids: CASSLVGMETQYF. The CDR3 DNA sequence: TGTGCCAGCAGCTTAGTTGGAATGGAGACCCAGTACTTC.

A few counts support this clonotype. The rearrangement links TRBV6-4 to TRBJ1-2; D is uncertain. CDR1 is MRHNA and CDR2 is SNTAGT in the germline V gene. This CDR3 has 13 amino acids. Trimming removed 3 bases at V and 6 bases at J, with 11 bases between. The CDR3 DNA reads as TGTGCCAGCAGTGATAAACCCTCGGATGGCTACACCTTC. It encodes CASSDKPSDGYTF.

V usage is TRBV20-1 and J usage is TRBJ1-1; maybe TRBD1 (5 bases). Trimming removed 3 bases from V and 9 bases from J, with 8 bases in between. The CDR3 runs to 10 residues. Germline V CDR1 and CDR2: DFQATT, SNEGSKA (reference sequence). CDR3 amino acids: CSARGQKAFF. CDR3 DNA sequence: TGCAGTGCTAGGGGGCAGAAAGCTTTCTTT.

The chain couples TRBV7-2 to TRBJ1-5; 9 nucleotides line up with TRBD1. V lost 3 bases and J lost 4; bases outside the gene matches: 7. Germline V gene sequence: CDR1 SGHTA, CDR2 FQGNSA. The CDR3 is 16 residues long. The DNA of the CDR3 is TGTGCCAGCAGCTTCTCCTCCGGGACAGGGAATCAGCCCCAGCATTTT. It translates to CASSFSSGTGNQPQHF.

The J gene is TRBJ2-7, the V gene TRBV4-3, with D uncertain. The V and J ends lost 1 base and 2 bases respectively, with 18 bases between them. CDR3 length: 17 amino acids. Germline assignment: CDR1 LGHNA and CDR2 YSLEER. The CDR3 protein is CASSQVASRSGTYEQYF. The CDR3 DNA is TGCGCCAGCAGCCAAGTGGCCTCCAGGAGTGGGACCTACGAGCAGTACTTC.

The genes are TRBV20-1 and TRBJ2-2; no clear D gene. Trimming removed 1 base at V and 0 bases at J, with 15 bases between. The CDR3 consists of 17 residues. CDR1 is DFQATT, CDR2 SNEGSKA, per germline (reference sequence). The CDR3: CSARVGTKSSNTGELFF. In DNA, the CDR3 is TGCAGTGCTAGAGTCGGCACGAAGTCTTCGAACACCGGGGAGCTGTTTTTT.

This chain links TRBV7-8 with TRBJ2-7; 7 bases are shared with TRBD1. This CDR3 is built from 14 residues. Germline assignment: CDR1 SGHVS and CDR2 FQNEAQ. The V gene end was trimmed by 5 bases and the J gene end by 4 bases; junction bases not matched to a gene: 8. The chain's CDR3 is CASSPWTGNYEQYF. The CDR3 DNA reads TGTGCCAGCAGCCCGTGGACAGGAAATTACGAGCAGTACTTC. The full variable domain, its missing parts supplied by reference TRBV7-8 and TRBJ2-7, is GAGVSQSPRYKVAKRGQDVALRCDPISGHVSLFWYQQALGQGPEFLTYFQNEAQLDKSGLPSDRFFAERPEGSVSTLKIQRTQQEDSAVYLCASSPWTGNYEQYFGPGTRLTVT.

This chain connects TRBV24-1 to TRBJ2-7, with 9 bases matching TRBD1. This CDR3 has 18 residues. The germline V gene has CDR1 KGHDR and CDR2 SFDVKD. Trimming took 6 bases from V and 1 from J; bases not matched to a gene: 15. The CDR3 sequence is CATSSSPSRDRASYEQYF. The CDR3, as DNA: TGTGCCACCAGTAGCTCCCCATCCCGGGACAGGGCATCCTACGAGCAGTACTTC.

CDR3 bases: TGCAGTGCCCCCCCCGACAGGACCACTAACTATGGCTACACCTTC. This codes for CSAPPDRTTNYGYTF. V and J are TRBV20-1 and TRBJ1-2, with D maybe TRBD1 (6 bases). Germline CDR1 and CDR2: DFQATT and SNEGSKA (reference sequence). V dropped 6 bases and J dropped 0 bases, with 17 bases sitting between them. CDR3 size: 15 residues.

The chain couples TRBV29-1 to TRBJ2-7; tentative D call: TRBD2 (6 bases). Trimming removed 6 bases at V and 1 base at J, with 22 bases between. CDR1 SQVTM and CDR2 ANQGSEA come from the germline V gene. The CDR3 consists of 16 residues. The CDR3 DNA is TGCAGCGTCGTAGGTGGGGTTCAGGAGGGATCCTACGAGCAGTACTTC. Amino acids: CSVVGGVQEGSYEQYF.

V usage is TRBV7-2 and J usage is TRBJ1-5; TRBD1 might be the D (5 bases). The V gene's germline CDR1 is SGHTA and CDR2 FQGNSA. The CDR3 runs to 14 residues. Trimming took 0 bases from V and 10 from J, leaving 13 bases between them. In DNA form, the CDR3 reads TGTGCCAGCAGCTTAGCGGGGGTAAGAGGACCCCAGCATTTT. Translation: CASSLAGVRGPQHF.

This CDR3 is CSARGGTDTQYF. The CDR3 DNA follows: TGCAGTGCTAGGGGAGGGACAGATACGCAGTATTTT. This sequence joins TRBV20-1 and TRBJ2-3; 7 nucleotides match TRBD2. The CDR3 covers 12 residues. Per germline, CDR1 DFQATT and CDR2 SNEGSKA (reference sequence). Unmatched junction bases numbered 0, after V lost 3 bases and J lost 3 bases.

The J gene is TRBJ1-5, the V gene TRBV12-3 or TRBV12-4; D call uncertain. V was pared by 5 bases and J by 4 bases, with 12 bases between. CDR3 size: 14 residues. The CDR3 region has the DNA TGTGCCAGCAGTCCCTCGGCCATTAATCAGCCCCAGCATTTT. Translated, it gives CASSPSAINQPQHF.

The chain has TRBV6-1 and TRBJ1-2, with D maybe TRBD1 (5 bases). Germline CDR1 MNHNS, CDR2 SASEGT. Deletions cut 8 bases from V and 7 bases from J, with 20 bases between. The CDR3 loop spans 14 amino acids. The CDR3 DNA follows: TGTGCCAGCCGGGGCCCCAGGGATCGAAGTGGCTACACCTTC. This translates into CASRGPRDRSGYTF.

J is TRBJ1-5 and V is TRBV7-2; no clear D gene. Trimming cost V 4 bases and J 4 bases, with 8 bases left between them. Germline V lookup: CDR1 SGHTA, CDR2 FQGNSA. This CDR3 comprises 13 residues. CDR3: CASSSMGNQPQHF. The CDR3 bases are TGTGCCAGCAGCTCCATGGGAAATCAGCCCCAGCATTTT.

V is TRBV24-1 and J is TRBJ2-5; weak D call: TRBD2 (5 bases). Germline loops: CDR1 KGHDR, CDR2 SFDVKD. The length of the CDR3 is 14 residues. V lost 5 bases to trimming and J lost 2 bases, with 11 bases between them. In DNA form, the CDR3 reads TGTGCCACCAGTGCCTGGGGAGTACAAGAGACCCAGTACTTC. It is translated as CATSAWGVQETQYF.

This clonotype has only one observation. V gene TRBV10-3 combines with J gene TRBJ2-5, with D possibly called TRBD1 or TRBD2 (7 bases each). CDR3 length: 15 amino acids. Per the germline V gene, CDR1 is ENHRY and CDR2 is SYGVKD. V dropped 2 bases and J dropped 4 bases, with 14 bases sitting between them. This CDR3 reads CAISEPGGARETQYF. CDR3 sequence (DNA): TGTGCCATCAGTGAGCCAGGGGGGGCTAGAGAGACCCAGTACTTC.

This clonotype was detected a few times. This chain uses TRBV18 with TRBJ1-5, with D tentatively TRBD1 (6 bases). This CDR3 has 18 amino acids. Germline lookup yields CDR1 KGHSH and CDR2 LQKENI. With 2 bases removed from V and 3 bases from J, the gap between germline ends came to 20 bases. CDR3 region: CASSPSTQGRRFNQPQHF. The CDR3 DNA reads as TGTGCCAGCTCACCATCTACTCAGGGGAGGCGCTTCAATCAGCCCCAGCATTTT.

This chain links TRBV4-3 with TRBJ2-1, with D perhaps assigned TRBD1 or TRBD2 (5 bases each). The CDR3 consists of 16 residues. V lost 1 base, J lost 0 bases, and 10 bases lay in between. Germline CDR1 reads LGHNA; CDR2 reads YSLEER. CDR3 sequence reads: CASSQASGSSYNEQFF. The CDR3 DNA is TGCGCCAGCAGCCAAGCCTCAGGGAGCTCCTACAATGAGCAGTTCTTC.

This chain connects TRBV7-2 to TRBJ2-7, with TRBD2 matching 12 bases. The germline gives CDR1 SGHTA, CDR2 FQGNSA. The length of the CDR3 is 15 residues. Trimming took 1 base from V and 9 from J; bases not matched to a gene: 7. CDR3: CASSLGGGTSGPQYF. The CDR3 coding sequence is TGTGCCAGCAGCTTAGGTGGGGGGACTAGCGGGCCGCAGTACTTC.

This clonotype was seen more than once but under ten times. V usage is TRBV5-1 and J usage is TRBJ1-6; 7 nucleotides line up with TRBD1. The germline gives CDR1 SGHRS, CDR2 YFSETQ. The CDR3 is 15 residues long. After removal of 6 bases from V and 6 bases from J, the junction contained 9 bases not matched to a gene. CDR3 region: CASTKTGPRNSPLHF. Written as DNA, the CDR3 is TGCGCCAGCACCAAGACAGGGCCCCGTAATTCACCCCTCCACTTT.

The chain couples TRBV15 to TRBJ2-3; D is ambiguous. Germline V lookup: CDR1 LNHNV, CDR2 YYDKDF (reference sequence). Between the trimmed V and J ends, which lost 0 bases and 6 bases, there was a span of 19 bases. The CDR3 sequence is 17 residues long. Here the CDR3 DNA reads TGTGCCACCAGCAGAGATTCTCTTTCCCACGCGCGGGATACGCAGTATTTT. The encoded protein is CATSRDSLSHARDTQYF.

The chain combines TRBV6-2 or TRBV6-3 with TRBJ1-5, with TRBD1 as a possible D gene (5 bases). The germline CDR1 and CDR2 sequences are MNHEY and SVGEGT. Trimming took 4 bases from V and 3 from J, leaving 13 bases between them. The CDR3 extends over 15 amino acids. The CDR3 reads CASSSGTVFNQPQHF. DNA of the CDR3: TGTGCCAGCAGTTCCGGGACGGTTTTCAATCAGCCCCAGCATTTT.

This chain joins TRBV7-9 and TRBJ1-5; tentatively, D is TRBD1 (6 bases). Germline V lookup: CDR1 SEHNR, CDR2 FQNEAQ (reference sequence). Trimming shortened V by 6 bases and J by 7 bases, and 16 bases separated the two germline ends. This CDR3 comprises 14 residues. CDR3 sequence (DNA): TGTGCCAGCAGTTCTTCAGGGGTATGGCAGCCCCAGCATTTT. Protein: CASSSSGVWQPQHF.

CDR3 nucleotides: TGTGCCAGCAGTTACTGGGGGGCCGGGACACGCGAGGACGGTGAGCAGTTCTTC. Protein sequence: CASSYWGAGTREDGEQFF. The chain couples TRBV6-5 to TRBJ2-1, with D perhaps given as TRBD1 or TRBD2 (6 bases each). V was shortened by 1 base and J by 9 bases, with 25 bases between the two germline ends. This CDR3 spans 18 amino acids. Looked up from germline, CDR1 is MNHEY and CDR2 is SVGAGI.